The present TCR beta chain was sequenced within a study of blood T cell repertoires in COVID-19. Overall study: Donors in the United States, Italy and Spain gave samples during acute or convalescent COVID-19. Sources were T cells, B-cell-depleted T cells, or PBMCs; the material itself was cDNA or gDNA.

CDR1 and CDR2 from the germline V gene are DFQATT and SNEGSKA (reference sequence). The length of the CDR3 is 15 residues. J lost 6 bases, V lost 3 bases, and 4 bases had no gene match. In the study's own analysis: Estimated nucleated cell counts came from reference gene primer amplification. Here immunoSEQ multiplex PCR was the method, and the copy in TCRdb shows in-frame clones only, minus some. V and J calls and clone size follow that table, whereas D and trimming were derived from the DNA. The sample holds 200,000 or so clones, 85% to 90% seen once. This TCR was recovered from a man older than 75 with acute or convalescent COVID-19. The chain joins TRBV20-1 to TRBJ2-2, with 13 bases that match TRBD2. The sample was peripheral blood. In DNA, the CDR3 is TGCAGTGCTAGTACTAGCGGGAGGGTGGCCGGGGAGCTGTTTTTT. Translated: CSASTSGRVAGELFF.